Described below is a single T cell receptor beta chain sequence and its context. The antigen is undetermined. With 6 bases clipped from V and 3 bases from J, the junction kept 6 bases outside the gene matches. This CDR3 contains 14 residues. Germline V lookup: CDR1 SQVTM, CDR2 ANQGSEA. For repertoire sequencing, the TCR beta CDR3 regions were amplified from RNA transcripts. The workflow started with a first-round RT-PCR run with HTBI primers and then moved on to a second-round multiplex PCR. One entry per CDR3 protein results from TCRdb running MiXCR on the multiplex PCR reads. The data show some 250,000 distinct CDR3 sequences, around 50% seen once. The diagnosis combined clinical symptoms, thyroxine, TRAb, thyroid ultrasound and orbital computed tomography scans. The data originate from a study of Graves' ophthalmopathy and Graves' hyperthyroidism. Findings and limits, study-wide: Ophthalmopathy could be told apart from stable hyperthyroidism by a 13-signature model (about 88% sensitivity, about 80% specificity).

This TCR was recovered from an adult man with Graves' ophthalmopathy. The V gene is TRBV29-1, the J gene TRBJ2-3; 10 positions match TRBD1. Specimen: peripheral blood. CDR3 bases: TGCAGCGTGCCCGGGACAGGGGCGACAGATACGCAGTATTTT. Its translation is CSVPGTGATDTQYF.